The 32 T cell receptor beta chains presented below share a single source sample, sequenced in a study of read filtering for tumor transcriptome and immune sequencing. Molecular barcoded adaptors covering alpha/delta and beta/gamma chains were used on roughly 400 ng RNA. From the reads, TCRdb called clonotypes with MiXCR, one entry per CDR3 protein. Of about 58,000 distinct CDR3 sequences in the sample, approximately 13% were seen once. The sequencing input was a population of CD138-negative cells sorted from bone marrow. All receptors come from a donor older than 35 with multiple myeloma.

This clonotype was seen repeatedly, ten times or more. The chain joins TRBV7-3 to TRBJ2-3; tentative D call: TRBD1 (6 bases). Germline CDR1 SGHTA, CDR2 FQGTGA. Deletions cut 2 bases from V and 6 bases from J, with 9 bases between. The CDR3 extends over 13 amino acids. The CDR3 region has the DNA TGTGCCAGCAGCTTACCAGGACAGGATACGCAGTATTTT. This gives the protein CASSLPGQDTQYF.

This clonotype was counted at least ten times. CDR3 region: CASSFRQGGSHTQYF. Written as DNA, the CDR3 is TGTGCCAGCAGTTTTCGGCAGGGGGGTTCCCATACGCAGTATTTT. The gene calls are TRBV28 and TRBJ2-3; possible D gene TRBD1, 7 bases. This CDR3 comprises 15 residues. V was pared by 3 bases and J by 7 bases, with 17 bases between. The V gene's germline CDR1 is MDHEN and CDR2 SYDVKM.

This clonotype was counted many times. The chain couples TRBV6-5 to TRBJ1-2; no clear D gene. The CDR3 is 13 residues long. The V gene lost 2 bases and the J gene lost 2 bases, with 6 bases spanning the gap. The V gene's germline CDR1 is MNHEY and CDR2 SVGAGI. The DNA of the CDR3 is TGTGCCAGCAGTTACGGGCGGAACTATGGCTACACCTTC. As protein: CASSYGRNYGYTF.

With respect to this clonotype: Possible read error: a much larger clone is one base away. The V call is TRBV24-1, the J call TRBJ1-2, with D hard to call. The CDR3 runs 12 residues. The germline CDR1 and CDR2 sequences are KGHDR and SFDVKD. Between the trimmed V and J ends, which lost 3 bases and 6 bases, there was a span of 7 bases. Here the CDR3 DNA reads TGTGCCACCAGTGATCTTTACCATGGCTACACCTTC. This sequence encodes CATSDLYHGYTF.

This clonotype was counted at least ten times. The rearrangement links TRBV5-5 to TRBJ1-5; D is uncertain. V was pared by 1 base and J by 2 bases, with 7 bases between. CDR3 length equals 14 residues. Germline lookup yields CDR1 SGHKS and CDR2 YYEKEE (reference sequence). The CDR3 protein is CASSLRAGNQPQHF. CDR3 nucleotides: TGTGCCAGCAGCTTGAGGGCAGGCAATCAGCCCCAGCATTTT.

With respect to this clonotype: A much more abundant neighbour one base away suggests this may be a read error. The V call is TRBV5-1, the J call TRBJ2-3; 7 bases align to TRBD1. Germline CDR1 reads SGHRS; CDR2 reads YFSETQ. V was clipped by 4 bases and J by 2 bases; unmatched bases: 7. The CDR3 loop spans 15 amino acids. The CDR3: CASSPGTVFTDTQYF. CDR3 coding DNA: TGCGCCAGCAGCCCGGGGACAGTATTCACAGATACGCAGTATTTT.

In regard to this clonotype: A much larger clone differs from this one at a single base, so this may be a read error. This rearrangement joins TRBV20-1 to TRBJ1-1, with D possibly being TRBD1 (5 bases). Between the trimmed V and J ends, which lost 0 bases and 0 bases, there was a span of 17 bases. The CDR3 extends over 17 amino acids. CDR1 is DFQATT, CDR2 SNEGSKA, per germline (reference sequence). The CDR3 DNA reads as TGCAGTGCTAGAGATGCCGGGGCAGGGAGCATGAACACTGAAGCTTTCTTT. Translation gives CSARDAGAGSMNTEAFF.

Many counts were recorded for this clonotype. At one end the junction does not follow the germline gene, possibly because of a read error. V is TRBV7-7 and J is TRBJ2-3, with D perhaps matching TRBD2 (5 bases). In germline, CDR1 is SSHAT, CDR2 FNYEAQ (reference sequence). The CDR3 spans 13 residues. This CDR3 reads CASSLEVSDTQYF. The CDR3 DNA follows: TGTGCTAGCAGCTTGGAGGTGTCAGATACGCAGTATTTT.

This clonotype was counted many times. At one end the junction does not follow the germline gene, possibly because of a read error. The CDR3 region has the DNA TGTGCCATCAATGAGGGGAGTCGTGCCGAGCAGTACTTC. Translating it yields CAINEGSRAEQYF. The chain combines TRBV10-3 with TRBJ2-7; D possibly matches TRBD1 or TRBD2 (5 bases each). CDR1 and CDR2 from the germline V gene are ENHRY and SYGVKD. CDR3 length: 13 amino acids.

The V gene is TRBV5-1, the J gene TRBJ2-7; 7 positions agree with TRBD1. V lost 8 bases to trimming and J lost 5 bases; unmatched junction nucleotides: 16. The CDR3 sequence is 15 residues long. Germline loops: CDR1 SGHRS, CDR2 YFSETQ. CDR3 coding DNA: TGCGCCAGTAAGAACAGGGGCTCTCTGTACGACGAGCAGTACTTC. Translation gives CASKNRGSLYDEQYF.

This clonotype appeared a few times. J is TRBJ2-6 and V is TRBV19; D possibly corresponds to TRBD2 (5 bases). This CDR3 region has 15 residues. The V gene's germline CDR1 is LNHDA and CDR2 SQIVND (reference sequence). V was shortened by 3 bases and J by 4 bases, with 10 bases between the two germline ends. The CDR3 bases are TGTGCCAGTAGTATTGGAGGTGCCGGGGCCAACGTCCTGACTTTC. It is translated as CASSIGGAGANVLTF.

This clonotype was picked up many times. The V gene is TRBV2, the J gene TRBJ2-2; the match to TRBD2 covers 10 bases. Germline CDR1 reads SNHLY; CDR2 reads FYNNEI. CDR3 length: 16 residues. V lost 4 bases and J lost 4; bases outside the gene matches: 6. The DNA of the CDR3 is TGTGCCAGCAGTGCCCTTAGCGGGGGGATCACCGGGGAGCTGTTTTTT. It is translated as CASSALSGGITGELFF.

With regard to this clonotype: Since a much larger clone is just one base distant, this may be a read error. V usage is TRBV5-1 and J usage is TRBJ2-5; no firm D call. V lost 6 bases to trimming and J lost 0 bases, with 15 bases between them. The CDR3 loop spans 15 amino acids. Germline lookup yields CDR1 SGHRS and CDR2 YFSETQ. The chain's CDR3 is CASTKDGRYQETQYF. The CDR3 coding sequence is TGCGCCAGCACTAAGGACGGTAGATACCAAGAGACCCAGTACTTC.

This clonotype was observed a few times. A much larger clone sits a single nucleotide away, making a read error possible. The chain carries TRBV6-6 and TRBJ2-3; D is unresolved. Germline CDR1 MNHNY, CDR2 SVGAGI (reference sequence). V gave up 5 bases and J gave up 2 bases, with 17 bases separating them. The CDR3 runs 16 residues. CDR3 DNA: TGTGCCAGCAGTCACTTATCTTACCGAACCACAGATACGCAGTATTTT. This gives the protein CASSHLSYRTTDTQYF.

This clonotype was recorded many times. The rearrangement joins TRBV12-3 or TRBV12-4 to TRBJ2-2; 9 bases fit TRBD1. The CDR3 is made up of 17 amino acids. Trimming at V came to 7 bases and at J to 1 base, leaving 10 bases not matched to a gene. CDR3 nucleotides: TGTGCCAGCATCCCTCTCTCGGGACAGGGGAACACCGGGGAGCTGTTTTTT. It codes for CASIPLSGQGNTGELFF.

The rearrangement links TRBV19 to TRBJ2-2, with D unresolved. CDR1 LNHDA and CDR2 SQIVND come from the germline V gene (reference sequence). The CDR3 consists of 14 residues. V was cut by 1 base and J by 5 bases, with 8 bases left in between. The CDR3: CASSIAEFTGELFF. The CDR3 coding sequence is TGTGCCAGTAGTATAGCCGAGTTTACCGGGGAGCTGTTTTTT.

This clonotype was observed at least ten times. J is TRBJ1-1 and V is TRBV5-6, with a tentative D call TRBD1 (5 bases). This CDR3 spans 14 amino acids. The germline V and J ends were trimmed by 2 bases and 4 bases, with 12 bases remaining between them. Looked up from germline, CDR1 is SGHDT and CDR2 is YYEEEE. The CDR3 nucleotides are TGTGCCAGCAGCTTCGTCAGGGCCCCCACTGAAGCTTTCTTT. Its translation is CASSFVRAPTEAFF.

In this sample, this clonotype turned up many times. The chain joins TRBV28 to TRBJ2-3; D not certain. Germline V gene data show CDR1 as MDHEN and CDR2 as SYDVKM. V lost 5 bases and J lost 2, with 14 bases in between. The CDR3 sequence is 15 residues long. The CDR3 region is CASSGRFTPTDTQYF. The CDR3 DNA sequence: TGTGCCAGCAGTGGACGCTTTACCCCCACAGATACGCAGTATTTT.

The chain has TRBV6-6 and TRBJ1-2; D might be TRBD1 (5 bases). Germline CDR1 MNHNY, CDR2 SVGAGI (reference sequence). The CDR3 extends over 11 amino acids. Trimming shortened V by 4 bases and J by 7 bases, and 7 bases separated the two germline ends. In DNA, the CDR3 is TGTGCCAGCAGTTCGGGGCCTGGCTACACCTTC. As protein: CASSSGPGYTF.

This clonotype was counted many times. The chain joins TRBV7-2 to TRBJ1-1, with 8 bases aligning to TRBD1. Trimming at V came to 6 bases and at J to 6 bases, leaving 9 bases not matched to a gene. The CDR3 consists of 14 residues. Germline CDR1 is SGHTA and CDR2 is FQGNSA. DNA for the CDR3: TGTGCCAGCAGGAGACAGGGGTGGGTGGCTGAAGCTTTCTTT. This encodes CASRRQGWVAEAFF.

CDR3 region: CASSSSGGLYNEQFF. CDR3 in DNA: TGTGCCAGCAGCTCTAGCGGGGGTCTCTACAATGAGCAGTTCTTC. V and J are TRBV5-4 and TRBJ2-1; 10 bases are a match to TRBD2. The V gene's germline CDR1 is SGHNT and CDR2 YYREEE (reference sequence). Germline trimming cut 3 bases from V and 3 bases from J; bases unmatched to any gene: 3. The CDR3 loop spans 15 amino acids.

At least ten counts were recorded for this clonotype. The rearrangement links TRBV5-1 to TRBJ2-3; the D is unclear. Germline V gene lookup returns CDR1 SGHRS and CDR2 YFSETQ. Trimming left V 1 base short and J 5 bases short, with 8 bases between. CDR3 size: 13 residues. The CDR3 reads CASSLYSGDTQYF. In nucleotides, the CDR3 is TGCGCCAGCAGCTTGTATTCCGGAGATACGCAGTATTTT.

J is TRBJ2-7 and V is TRBV7-3, with a possible D match to TRBD1 (5 bases). Germline CDR1 is SGHTA and CDR2 is FQGTGA. The germline V and J ends were trimmed by 3 bases and 0 bases, with 12 bases remaining between them. The length of the CDR3 is 15 residues. The CDR3 spells CASSLGPTLSYEQYF. DNA for the CDR3: TGTGCCAGCAGCTTGGGGCCGACGCTCTCCTACGAGCAGTACTTC.

The chain couples TRBV14 to TRBJ2-5; D tentatively fits TRBD1 or TRBD2 (5 bases each). This CDR3 is 14 amino acids long. The ends were cut back, 3 bases at V and 3 bases at J, with 11 bases in the middle. Germline V lookup: CDR1 SGHDN, CDR2 FVKESK. The CDR3 protein is CASSQAGTKETQYF. The CDR3 DNA sequence: TGTGCCAGCAGCCAGGCCGGGACCAAAGAGACCCAGTACTTC.

Ten or more counts support this clonotype. This chain links TRBV6-6 with TRBJ2-7; TRBD1 aligns across 7 bases. This CDR3 region has 12 residues. Germline values: CDR1 MNHNY, CDR2 SVGAGI (reference sequence). V gave up 6 bases and J gave up 6 bases; unmatched junction bases: 5. In DNA form, the CDR3 reads TGTGCCAGCAGAAACGACAGGGTCGAGCAGTACTTC. It codes for CASRNDRVEQYF.

This clonotype was found many times. This sequence joins TRBV18 and TRBJ2-3; D may be TRBD2 (6 bases). Germline values: CDR1 KGHSH, CDR2 LQKENI. V was pared by 3 bases and J by 0 bases, with 7 bases between. The CDR3 length is 14 residues. This CDR3 is CASSPGGSTDTQYF. CDR3 sequence (DNA): TGTGCCAGCTCACCCGGGGGAAGCACAGATACGCAGTATTTT.

This clonotype appeared many times. This chain uses TRBV11-2 with TRBJ2-1, with a tentative D call TRBD1 (5 bases). Germline CDR1 and CDR2: SGHAT and FQNNGV. Trimming removed 5 bases from V and 3 bases from J, with 8 bases in between. This CDR3 comprises 13 residues. This CDR3 reads CASSRQNYNEQFF. The CDR3 DNA follows: TGTGCCAGCAGCAGACAGAACTACAATGAGCAGTTCTTC.

The sample holds a few counts of this clonotype. Germline and junction disagree at one end, which may indicate a read error. DNA of the CDR3: TGTGCCACCGGCAGAGATGGGGGGCAAGAGACCCAGTACTTC. Protein: CATGRDGGQETQYF. The chain employs TRBV15 and TRBJ2-5, with TRBD2 as a possible D gene (6 bases). The CDR3 is made up of 14 amino acids. Per germline, CDR1 LNHNV and CDR2 YYDKDF (reference sequence). The complete variable domain, with remaining parts taken from reference TRBV15 and TRBJ2-5, reads DAMVIQNPRYQVTQFGKPVTLSCSQTLNHNVMYWYQQKSSQAPKLLFHYYDKDFNNEADTPDNFQSRRPNTSFCFLDIRSPGLGDTAMYLCATGRDGGQETQYFGPGTRLLVL.

There are a few counts of this clonotype. The rearrangement links TRBV5-6 to TRBJ2-1; possibly TRBD1 for D (5 bases). Germline V gives CDR1 SGHDT, CDR2 YYEEEE. Trimming left V 1 base short and J 4 bases short, with 9 bases between. This CDR3 is 14 amino acids long. CDR3 protein: CASSLLRQYNEQFF. For the CDR3, the DNA is TGTGCCAGCAGCTTGTTGCGACAGTACAATGAGCAGTTCTTC.

This clonotype was recorded many times. The CDR3: CASSQAPGGASNQPQHF. The CDR3 DNA reads as TGCGCCAGCAGCCAAGCGCCCGGAGGTGCGAGCAATCAGCCCCAGCATTTT. The rearrangement joins TRBV4-1 to TRBJ1-5; D call uncertain. V was cut by 1 base and J by 1 base, with 14 bases left in between. The CDR3 is made up of 17 amino acids. Germline V CDR1 and CDR2: MGHRA, YSYEKL.

This clonotype was picked up many times. The CDR3 DNA reads as TGTGCCAGCAGTTCCAGGGGAGGGTTAGGTCAGCCCCAGCATTTT. Translated: CASSSRGGLGQPQHF. The chain joins TRBV28 to TRBJ1-5; TRBD1 might be the D (6 bases). Germline values: CDR1 MDHEN, CDR2 SYDVKM. The CDR3 runs 15 residues. The germline V and J ends were trimmed by 4 bases and 6 bases, with 16 bases remaining between them.

The table lists this clonotype with many counts. The chain couples TRBV10-3 to TRBJ1-1; D ambiguous. This CDR3 is built from 16 residues. CDR1 is ENHRY, CDR2 SYGVKD, per germline. V shed 0 bases and J shed 2 bases, with 13 bases lying between them. The CDR3 coding sequence is TGTGCCATCAGTGAGTCTCACACGGGAGCAAACACTGAAGCTTTCTTT. It codes for CAISESHTGANTEAFF.